The sequence of this T cell receptor beta chain was determined in a study of blood T cell repertoires in COVID-19. On the study more broadly: Recovery among Cohort 3 donors was established by two negative PCRs, clearance, or symptom resolution.

V shed 2 bases, J shed 2 bases, and the junction held 12 bases outside the gene matches. The CDR3 is 20 amino acids. Germline lookup yields CDR1 SGDLS and CDR2 YYNGEE. Some clones are missing from TCRdb's copy, which holds only in-frame ones; the method was immunoSEQ multiplex PCR. The repertoire consists of about 270,000 clones, with more than 75% occurring once and the leading ten covering roughly 2%. The sequenced sample consisted of PBMCs or T cells enriched from blood (not recorded which). The sequence derives from an older woman in a cohort exposed to, infected with or recovered from COVID-19 (not recorded which). This chain links TRBV9 with TRBJ2-3; 15 nucleotides line up with TRBD2. The CDR3 nucleotides read TGTGCCAGCAGCGTCCAGCCCTATCGGACTAGCGGGAGGGCCACAGATACGCAGTATTTT. This encodes CASSVQPYRTSGRATDTQYF.